What follows are 5 T cell receptor beta chains derived from one specimen sequenced in a study of shared clonotypes between healthy human individuals. Clones were sequenced by immunoSEQ multiplex PCR, and TCRdb holds only the in-frame ones, with some missing. The data contain approximately 2.5 million clones, more than 85% of them seen just once; the ten biggest clones take up about 0.39%. Sample: naive CD4+ T cells from PBMCs. Subset given: CD45RA+ positively selected. These receptors were collected from a young man in good health. Some clones in this sample may be carry-over from other donors' samples.

This sequence joins TRBV7-3 and TRBJ2-1; the D call may be TRBD1 or TRBD2 (6 bases each). Germline V gives CDR1 SGHTA, CDR2 FQGTGA. Trimming pared 4 bases from V and 8 bases from J, leaving 12 bases between. This CDR3 is built from 13 residues. The CDR3 reads CASSSIGGDEQFF. CDR3 coding DNA: TGTGCCAGCAGCTCAATCGGGGGCGATGAGCAGTTCTTC.

CDR3 sequence (DNA): TGCGCCAGCAGCTTGGGTGGCTCGACAGGAGTGTACGAGCAGTACTTC. Its protein product is CASSLGGSTGVYEQYF. V is TRBV5-1 and J is TRBJ2-7; a weak D match, TRBD1 (6 bases). Between the trimmed V and J ends, which lost 0 bases and 4 bases, there was a span of 17 bases. CDR1 and CDR2 (germline): SGHRS, YFSETQ. The CDR3 is 16 amino acids.

As to this clone: This CDR3 is also generated by other DNA sequences in the sample. The rearrangement links TRBV2 to TRBJ2-5; D uncertain. With 6 bases removed from V and 5 bases from J, the gap between germline ends came to 1 base. Germline V lookup: CDR1 SNHLY, CDR2 FYNNEI. The CDR3 consists of 9 residues. The CDR3 DNA follows: TGTGCCAGCAGCGAGACCCAGTACTTC. Translated: CASSETQYF.

This clone showed up just a few times. This rearrangement joins TRBV11-3 to TRBJ2-5, with D perhaps TRBD1 or TRBD2 (5 bases each). V lost 5 bases, J lost 2 bases, and 6 bases lay in between. The germline CDR1 and CDR2 sequences are SGHNT and YENEEA. The CDR3 is made up of 12 amino acids. The chain's CDR3 is CASSEGQETQYF. The CDR3, as DNA: TGTGCCAGCAGCGAGGGGCAAGAGACCCAGTACTTC.

The genes are TRBV7-2 and TRBJ1-1, with unresolved D. Trimming removed 0 bases at V and 5 bases at J, with 13 bases between. Germline CDR1 and CDR2: SGHTA and FQGNSA. CDR3 length equals 15 residues. CDR3 in amino acids: CASSLASALGTEAFF. CDR3 sequence (DNA): TGTGCCAGCAGCTTAGCGTCGGCTCTGGGTACTGAAGCTTTCTTT.